The 30 T cell receptor beta chains presented below share a single source sample, sequenced in a study of blood T cell repertoires in COVID-19. Repertoires were generated with immunoSEQ multiplex PCR, while TCRdb's copy carries only in-frame clones and drops some. The top ten clones hold 20% to 25% of a sample with 61,000 or so clones, almost 90% of them seen once. The sample was peripheral blood. These receptors were taken from a woman in her 50s with active or convalescent COVID-19.

There are a few counts of this clone. V gene TRBV11-3 combines with J gene TRBJ2-2; 13 bases map to TRBD2. There are 14 residues in the CDR3. The ends lost 6 bases at V and 6 bases at J; junction bases unmatched: 1. CDR1 is SGHNT and CDR2 is YENEEA in the germline V gene. CDR3 nucleotide sequence: TGTGCCAGCAGAGGGACTAGCGGGGCCGGGGAGCTGTTTTTT. Translated: CASRGTSGAGELFF.

The chain joins TRBV14 to TRBJ2-4, with a possible D match to TRBD1 (6 bases). The CDR3 extends over 13 amino acids. V dropped 1 base and J dropped 9 bases, with 10 bases sitting between them. Germline V gene data show CDR1 as SGHDN and CDR2 as FVKESK. For the CDR3, the DNA is TGTGCCAGCAGCCAAGCAGGGGCGACCATTCAGTACTTC. Translation: CASSQAGATIQYF.

The chain has TRBV28 and TRBJ2-7, with 7 bases matching TRBD1. V shed 6 bases and J 0 bases; nucleotides not matched to a gene: 5. This CDR3 region has 14 residues. Germline V gene lookup returns CDR1 MDHEN and CDR2 SYDVKM. CDR3 nucleotide sequence: TGTGCCAGCAGAACGACAGGGCGCTCCTACGAGCAGTACTTC. Translated: CASRTTGRSYEQYF.

The sample holds one count of this clone. The chain has TRBV27 and TRBJ2-1; 10 positions match TRBD2. The germline CDR1 and CDR2 sequences are MNHEY and SMNVEV (reference sequence). This CDR3 is built from 13 residues. Trimming at V came to 8 bases and at J to 7 bases, leaving 5 bases not matched to a gene. CDR3 residues: CASSSGSINEQFF. The CDR3 nucleotides are TGTGCCAGCTCTAGCGGGAGCATAAATGAGCAGTTCTTC.

In this sample, this clone is medium-sized (0.01 to 0.1%). The chain is built from TRBV7-9 and TRBJ1-2; D gene ambiguous. Germline assignment: CDR1 SEHNR and CDR2 FQNEAQ (reference sequence). With 4 bases removed from V and 4 bases from J, the gap between germline ends came to 10 bases. The CDR3 has 13 residues. This chain's CDR3 is CASSYNSLYGYTF. DNA of the CDR3: TGTGCCAGCAGCTATAACAGCCTCTATGGCTACACCTTC.

The CDR3, as DNA: TGTGCCAGCAACCCCGCCGGGACAGGAACTGAAAAACTGTTTTTT. Its translation is CASNPAGTGTEKLFF. V and J are TRBV7-8 and TRBJ1-4, with 8 positions matching TRBD1. The CDR3 contains 15 residues. V gave up 7 bases and J gave up 7 bases; unmatched junction bases: 11. Germline V lookup: CDR1 SGHVS, CDR2 FQNEAQ.

The genes are TRBV24-1 and TRBJ2-3; weak D call: TRBD2 (5 bases). Trimming took 5 bases from V and 3 from J, leaving 11 bases between them. The CDR3 extends over 14 amino acids. Germline CDR1 reads KGHDR; CDR2 reads SFDVKD. The DNA of the CDR3 is TGTGCCACCAGTGCGGCTAGCCAAACAGATACGCAGTATTTT. Protein sequence: CATSAASQTDTQYF.

The rearrangement uses TRBV6-4 and TRBJ2-3; 12 nucleotides match TRBD2. Germline CDR1 MRHNA, CDR2 SNTAGT. This CDR3 is built from 16 residues. The V and J ends lost 0 bases and 6 bases, in that order; junction bases with no gene match: 4. CDR3 sequence reads: CASSDSPLAGGDTQYF. The CDR3 coding sequence is TGTGCCAGCAGTGACTCTCCGCTAGCGGGAGGGGATACGCAGTATTTT.

The chain couples TRBV24-1 to TRBJ2-7, with TRBD1 as a possible D gene (6 bases). V was trimmed by 0 bases and J by 3 bases, leaving 23 bases between them. The CDR3 contains 19 residues. The germline V gene encodes CDR1 KGHDR and CDR2 SFDVKD. The CDR3 protein is CATSDLPQGKGSPDYEQYF. The CDR3 region has the DNA TGTGCCACCAGTGATTTGCCGCAGGGGAAGGGGTCCCCTGACTACGAGCAGTACTTC.

The V gene is TRBV30, the J gene TRBJ2-7; perhaps TRBD1 as D (6 bases). With 0 bases removed from V and 0 bases from J, the gap between germline ends came to 18 bases. Germline V lookup: CDR1 GTSNPN, CDR2 SVGIG (reference sequence). This CDR3 is 17 amino acids long. DNA for the CDR3: TGTGCCTGGAGTGTACGACGCGGACAGCGCAACTCCTACGAGCAGTACTTC. This sequence encodes CAWSVRRGQRNSYEQYF.

V usage is TRBV2 and J usage is TRBJ2-1; TRBD2 matches at 7 bases. The ends lost 2 bases at V and 3 bases at J; junction bases unmatched: 4. This CDR3 has 15 amino acids. CDR1 SNHLY and CDR2 FYNNEI come from the germline V gene. The CDR3 region is CASSESASGYNEQFF. CDR3 in DNA: TGTGCCAGCAGTGAATCGGCTAGCGGCTACAATGAGCAGTTCTTC.

V and J are TRBV6-4 and TRBJ1-5, with a tentative D call TRBD1 (6 bases). There are 15 residues in the CDR3. Germline V CDR1 and CDR2: MRHNA, SNTAGT. V shed 5 bases and J shed 3 bases, with 14 bases lying between them. In nucleotides, the CDR3 is TGTGCCAGCAGTTCGAGCGGACAGACCAATCAGCCCCAGCATTTT. Translation gives CASSSSGQTNQPQHF.

The CDR3 DNA reads TGCGCCAGCAGCCTGGAGGCTAGCGGGAGTGGAGAGACCCAGTACTTC. It translates to CASSLEASGSGETQYF. This rearrangement joins TRBV5-1 to TRBJ2-5; TRBD2 matches 10 bases. V lost 4 bases, J lost 4 bases, and 10 bases stayed unmatched. Germline CDR1 and CDR2: SGHRS and YFSETQ. The CDR3 sequence is 16 residues long. The whole variable domain, remainder taken from reference TRBV5-1 and TRBJ2-5, is KAGVTQTPRYLIKTRGQQVTLSCSPISGHRSVSWYQQTPGQGLQFLFEYFSETQRNKGNFPGRFSGRQFSNSRSEMNVSTLELGDSALYLCASSLEASGSGETQYFGPGTRLLVL.

This sequence joins TRBV14 and TRBJ2-1; a possible D gene is TRBD2 (6 bases). V lost 0 bases to trimming and J lost 9 bases, with 12 bases between them. Germline V gene data show CDR1 as SGHDN and CDR2 as FVKESK. The CDR3 runs to 14 residues. The CDR3 nucleotides read TGTGCCAGCAGCCAAGAATCGTCGACTAGTGAGCAGTTCTTC. Translating it yields CASSQESSTSEQFF.

V is TRBV9 and J is TRBJ2-7, with no clear D. Between the trimmed V and J ends, which lost 0 bases and 1 base, there was a span of 8 bases. The germline V gene has CDR1 SGDLS and CDR2 YYNGEE. This CDR3 spans 14 amino acids. The CDR3 nucleotides read TGTGCCAGCAGCGTAGGTGACACTTCCTACGAGCAGTACTTC. Its translation is CASSVGDTSYEQYF.

The rearrangement links TRBV7-2 to TRBJ2-1; 14 bases are a match to TRBD2. Germline loops: CDR1 SGHTA, CDR2 FQGNSA. CDR3 size: 15 residues. Unmatched junction bases numbered 1, after V lost 1 base and J lost 8 bases. The CDR3, as DNA: TGTGCCAGCAGCTTAGGGGGACTAGCGGGAGATGAGCAGTTCTTC. Translating it yields CASSLGGLAGDEQFF. The full variable domain, rest sourced from reference TRBV7-2 and TRBJ2-1, is GAGVSQSPSNKVTEKGKDVELRCDPISGHTALYWYRQSLGQGLEFLIYFQGNSAPDKSGLPSDRFSAERTGGSVSTLTIQRTQQEDSAVYLCASSLGGLAGDEQFFGPGTRLTVL.

The chain carries TRBV7-9 and TRBJ2-5, with D unclear. CDR3 length equals 12 residues. V was clipped by 3 bases and J by 5 bases, with 7 bases between them. The germline V gene encodes CDR1 SEHNR and CDR2 FQNEAQ (reference sequence). The CDR3 here is CASSFAGETQYF. CDR3 bases: TGTGCCAGCAGCTTCGCCGGGGAGACCCAGTACTTC.

The chain carries TRBV30 and TRBJ1-6; 8 nucleotides line up with TRBD1. Germline trimming cut 3 bases from V and 4 bases from J; bases unmatched to any gene: 2. Per the germline V gene, CDR1 is GTSNPN and CDR2 is SVGIG (reference sequence). This CDR3 has 14 residues. This chain's CDR3 is CAWRDRDYNSPLHF. The CDR3 nucleotides read TGTGCCTGGAGGGACAGGGATTATAATTCACCCCTCCACTTT. The full variable domain, with the rest looked up from reference TRBV30 and TRBJ1-6, is SQTIHQWPATLVQPVGSPLSLECTVEGTSNPNLYWYRQAAGRGLQLLFYSVGIGQISSEVPQNLSASRPQDRQFILSSKKLLLSDSGFYLCAWRDRDYNSPLHFGNGTRLTVT.

V usage is TRBV7-9 and J usage is TRBJ2-7; no firm D call. CDR1 SEHNR and CDR2 FQNEAQ come from the germline V gene (reference sequence). Trimming left V 4 bases short and J 3 bases short, with 4 bases between. CDR3 length: 11 amino acids. The CDR3 DNA reads TGTGCCAGCAGCTCCATCTACGAGCAGTACTTC. Amino acids: CASSSIYEQYF.

This chain joins TRBV3-1 (or the pseudogene TRBV3-2) and TRBJ2-4, with TRBD2 as a possible D gene (6 bases). The CDR3 length is 14 residues. Germline-derived CDR1 and CDR2 are LGHDT and YNNKEL (reference sequence). Deletions cut 3 bases from V and 8 bases from J, with 14 bases between. CDR3 sequence (DNA): TGTGCCAGCAGCCACCCGGGACTCAGGGACATTCAGTACTTC. Encoded protein: CASSHPGLRDIQYF.

The J gene is TRBJ1-5, the V gene TRBV27; TRBD1 aligns across 9 bases. The CDR3 loop spans 17 amino acids. V shed 3 bases and J 2 bases; nucleotides not matched to a gene: 8. The V gene's germline CDR1 is MNHEY and CDR2 SMNVEV (reference sequence). The CDR3 protein is CASSFSGQGFGNQPQHF. The CDR3 DNA follows: TGTGCCAGCAGTTTCTCGGGACAGGGCTTTGGCAATCAGCCCCAGCATTTT.

V is TRBV7-3 and J is TRBJ2-3; 12 bases map to TRBD1. This CDR3 is built from 16 residues. V was clipped by 2 bases and J by 5 bases; unmatched bases: 5. The V gene's germline CDR1 is SGHTA and CDR2 FQGTGA. The CDR3 DNA is TGTGCCAGCAGCTTACTTGGGACAGGGGGCCTAGATACGCAGTATTTT. Translated: CASSLLGTGGLDTQYF.

V is TRBV11-3 and J is TRBJ1-1; no firm D call. Trimming took off 1 base at V and 1 base at J, with 4 bases between the two ends. The germline V gene has CDR1 SGHNT and CDR2 YENEEA. The CDR3 contains 13 residues. This CDR3 reads CASSLVGNTEAFF. CDR3 coding DNA: TGTGCCAGCAGCTTAGTCGGGAACACTGAAGCTTTCTTT.

This rearrangement joins TRBV19 to TRBJ1-5; D may be TRBD1 (6 bases). The germline V and J ends were trimmed by 5 bases and 6 bases, with 26 bases remaining between them. The CDR3 is made up of 18 amino acids. Germline loops: CDR1 LNHDA, CDR2 SQIVND (reference sequence). The CDR3 bases are TGTGCCAGTAGTGTCAACAGGGTTAGAGGGGTTCTGGTTCAGCCCCAGCATTTT. Translated: CASSVNRVRGVLVQPQHF. Variable domain in full (rest from reference TRBV19 and TRBJ1-5): DGGITQSPKYLFRKEGQNVTLSCEQNLNHDAMYWYRQDPGQGLRLIYYSQIVNDFQKGDIAEGYSVSREKKESFPLTVTSAQKNPTAFYLCASSVNRVRGVLVQPQHFGDGTRLSIL.

Turning to this clone: Germline and junction disagree at one end, which may indicate a read error. The rearrangement joins TRBV10-2 to TRBJ2-4, with TRBD2 as a possible D gene (5 bases). Germline CDR1 is WSHSY and CDR2 is SAAADI. The CDR3 runs 13 residues. The CDR3, as DNA: TGCGCCAGCAGTGGCCTAGCCCAAAACATTCAGTACTTC. Its translation is CASSGLAQNIQYF.

This clone was detected once. The chain couples TRBV2 to TRBJ2-7, with TRBD2 as a possible D gene (6 bases). CDR1 is SNHLY and CDR2 is FYNNEI in the germline V gene. V gave up 8 bases and J gave up 0 bases, with 17 bases separating them. The CDR3 consists of 15 residues. CDR3 region: CASHYTNGSSYEQYF. As DNA, the CDR3 is TGTGCCAGCCACTACACTAACGGGAGCTCCTACGAGCAGTACTTC.

The table lists this clone with a count of one. The J gene is TRBJ2-7, the V gene TRBV18, with 7 bases matching TRBD2. Germline CDR1 is KGHSH and CDR2 is LQKENI. With 6 bases clipped from V and 0 bases from J, the junction kept 8 bases outside the gene matches. The CDR3 is made up of 15 amino acids. This chain's CDR3 is CASSQLADSSYEQYF. DNA for the CDR3: TGTGCCAGCTCCCAGCTAGCGGATAGCTCCTACGAGCAGTACTTC.

The rearrangement uses TRBV6-5 and TRBJ1-2; D might be TRBD1 (5 bases). V lost 6 bases to trimming and J lost 5 bases, with 16 bases between them. The CDR3 is 14 amino acids. Per the germline V gene, CDR1 is MNHEY and CDR2 is SVGAGI. CDR3 DNA sequence: TGTGCCAGCAGCCCCCGGGAGGGGAGTTATGGCTACACCTTC. This gives the protein CASSPREGSYGYTF.

The genes are TRBV30 and TRBJ1-5, with D possibly TRBD1 on 6 matching bases. There are 15 residues in the CDR3. V lost 3 bases to trimming and J lost 0 bases, with 12 bases between them. Germline V gene lookup returns CDR1 GTSNPN and CDR2 SVGIG (reference sequence). This CDR3 is CAWSLDSHSNQPQHF. In DNA, the CDR3 is TGTGCCTGGAGCTTGGACAGTCATAGCAATCAGCCCCAGCATTTT.

The chain is built from TRBV28 and TRBJ1-1; no clear D. The CDR3 contains 11 residues. V dropped 6 bases and J dropped 10 bases, with 12 bases sitting between them. The germline V gene has CDR1 MDHEN and CDR2 SYDVKM. CDR3 in DNA: TGTGCCAGCAGAGCAAGACACCCAGCTTTCTTT. This translates into CASRARHPAFF.